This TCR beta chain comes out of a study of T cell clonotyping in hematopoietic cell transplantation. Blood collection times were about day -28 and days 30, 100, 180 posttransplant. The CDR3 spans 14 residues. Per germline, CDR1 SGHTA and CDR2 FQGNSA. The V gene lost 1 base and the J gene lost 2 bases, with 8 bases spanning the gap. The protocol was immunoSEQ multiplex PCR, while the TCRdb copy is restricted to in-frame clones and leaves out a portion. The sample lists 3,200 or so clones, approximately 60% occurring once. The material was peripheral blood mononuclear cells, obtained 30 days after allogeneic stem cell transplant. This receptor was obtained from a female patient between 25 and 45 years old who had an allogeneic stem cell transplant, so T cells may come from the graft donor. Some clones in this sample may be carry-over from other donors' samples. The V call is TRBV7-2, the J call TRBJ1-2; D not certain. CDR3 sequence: CASSLDSINYGYTF. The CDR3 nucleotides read TGTGCCAGCAGCTTAGACAGTATAAACTATGGCTACACCTTC.